This T cell receptor beta chain appears in the sequencing data of a study of regulatory T cells in long-lasting Graves disease. For the study at large: Antithyroid drug use was under 3 months in newly diagnosed Graves' patients. Notes on the study in general: A reduction in accuracy may have resulted from the small sample size. TCR diversity was lower in persistent Graves' patients (versus newly diagnosed ones). The persistent group shared around 2,600 public clonotypes, more than the 950 to 1,000 shared by new patients.

CDR3 regions were amplified by Arm-PCR using iRepertoire HTBI primers to build TCR beta libraries. Via MiXCR, TCRdb re-called the multiplex PCR reads, giving one row per CDR3 protein. Found here are 440,000 or so distinct CDR3 sequences, about 15% of them singletons; the top ten hold approximately 11%. The time point here: newly diagnosed GD, antithyroid drugs for less than 3 months. Isolated PBMC RNA provided the starting material for the TCR library. This clonotype showed up many times. Its antigen is currently unknown. V was cut by 6 bases and J by 1 base, with 12 bases left in between. Germline CDR1 is MGHRA and CDR2 is YSYEKL. There are 14 residues in the CDR3. The same data also went into a second study, on T cells in Graves' hyperthyroidism and ophthalmopathy.

The chain links TRBV4-1 to TRBJ1-1; no clear D. The receptor was derived from a woman in her thirties with Graves disease. Sequences were derived from peripheral blood mononuclear cells (PBMCs), sampled at new diagnosis, from a patient treated with antithyroid drugs. DNA for the CDR3: TGCGCCAGCAGAGGCCTATTAAGGAACACTGAAGCTTTCTTT. Translated, it gives CASRGLLRNTEAFF.